Presented here are 10 T cell receptor beta chains from one specimen sequenced in a study of control samples from healthy donors and cancer patients. Only in-frame clones appear in the TCRdb table, and some are missing; sequencing was by immunoSEQ multiplex PCR. In the table there are tens of thousands of clones, around 90% of which are singletons. Source material: PBMCs. All receptors derive from a woman aged 60-75 years with head and neck cancer.

The chain has TRBV25-1 and TRBJ1-4, with 7 nucleotides matching TRBD1. CDR1 and CDR2 from the germline V gene are MGHDK and SYGVNS. Unmatched junction bases numbered 9, after V lost 10 bases and J lost 4 bases. The CDR3 totals 14 residues. The DNA for the CDR3 is TGTGCCACCCTTCCGACAGGGAGTAATGAAAAACTGTTTTTT. Amino acids: CATLPTGSNEKLFF.

The CDR3 DNA reads as TGTGCCAGCAGCCAAACCCGGTATAGTGGTGAGCAGTTCTTC. Translated, it gives CASSQTRYSGEQFF. The chain carries TRBV4-2 and TRBJ2-1; D is uncertain. This CDR3 contains 14 residues. Trimming cost V 2 bases and J 9 bases, with 14 bases left between them. The germline CDR1 and CDR2 sequences are LGHNA and YNFKEQ.

This sequence joins TRBV27 and TRBJ2-7; 12 nucleotides agree with TRBD2. CDR3 size: 19 residues. Germline V gene sequence: CDR1 MNHEY, CDR2 SMNVEV (reference sequence). The J segment lost 0 bases and the V segment lost 2 bases, leaving 11 bases of the junction unmatched. In DNA, the CDR3 is TGTGCCAGCAGTTTAAAGGATGGGCTAGCGGGAGGGCCCTCCTACGAGCAGTACTTC. Protein product: CASSLKDGLAGGPSYEQYF.

This clone was picked up one time. This chain connects TRBV11-3 to TRBJ2-2, with 11 bases matching TRBD2. Trimming cost V 1 base and J 1 base; bases outside gene matches: 2. Germline V CDR1 and CDR2: SGHNT, YENEEA. CDR3 size: 17 residues. CDR3 loop: CASSLGGLAENTGELFF. DNA of the CDR3: TGTGCCAGCAGCTTAGGGGGACTAGCGGAGAACACCGGGGAGCTGTTTTTT.

The rearrangement links TRBV5-1 to TRBJ1-2; D gene unclear. V was pared by 0 bases and J by 1 base, with 7 bases between. The germline V gene encodes CDR1 SGHRS and CDR2 YFSETQ. The CDR3 contains 14 residues. The CDR3 DNA follows: TGCGCCAGCAGCTTGGTTACAGATAACTATGGCTACACCTTC. It yields the protein CASSLVTDNYGYTF.

This sequence joins TRBV7-2 and TRBJ2-2; 10 bases line up with TRBD2. The J segment lost 7 bases and the V segment lost 4 bases, leaving 12 bases of the junction unmatched. Germline V lookup: CDR1 SGHTA, CDR2 FQGNSA. The CDR3 is made up of 17 amino acids. CDR3 region: CASSSGITSGKGGELFF. CDR3 sequence (DNA): TGTGCCAGCAGCTCTGGTATAACTAGCGGGAAGGGCGGGGAGCTGTTTTTT.

The chain combines TRBV5-8 with TRBJ1-4, with D unresolved. The CDR3 covers 16 residues. Between the trimmed V and J ends, which lost 4 bases and 0 bases, there was a span of 13 bases. Germline assignment: CDR1 SGHTS and CDR2 YDEGEE. This CDR3 reads CASSKLTAATNEKLFF. CDR3 DNA: TGTGCCAGCAGCAAATTAACAGCCGCAACTAATGAAAAACTGTTTTTT.

J is TRBJ2-7 and V is TRBV7-2; 11 nucleotides match TRBD2. CDR1 SGHTA and CDR2 FQGNSA come from the germline V gene. There are 13 residues in the CDR3. V lost 5 bases and J lost 4; bases outside the gene matches: 1. The CDR3: CASSTSGGYEQYF. CDR3 in DNA: TGTGCCAGCAGCACTAGCGGGGGATACGAGCAGTACTTC.

This clone was seen only a few times. The rearrangement joins TRBV29-1 to TRBJ2-5; D call uncertain. Germline loops: CDR1 SQVTM, CDR2 ANQGSEA. The CDR3 has 13 residues. V was cut by 4 bases and J by 5 bases, with 14 bases left in between. This chain's CDR3 is CSVGGEVGETQYF. The CDR3 DNA is TGCAGCGTTGGTGGGGAAGTGGGCGAGACCCAGTACTTC.

The chain links TRBV3-1 (or the pseudogene TRBV3-2) to TRBJ1-6; no reliable D call. The V gene lost 1 base and the J gene lost 14 bases, with 9 bases spanning the gap. The length of the CDR3 is 12 residues. The germline CDR1 and CDR2 sequences are LGHDT and YNNKEL (reference sequence). The CDR3 sequence: CASSQGGPSLHF. The DNA of the CDR3 is TGTGCCAGCAGCCAAGGGGGTCCCTCCCTCCACTTT.